This TCR beta chain was profiled in a study of radiation and T cells in renal cell carcinoma. CDR3 length: 15 amino acids. CDR1 and CDR2 (germline): MNHEY, SMNVEV (reference sequence). With V trimmed by 4 bases and J by 3 bases, 7 bases remained unmatched. Time point noted: blood 4 weeks post-SBRT, at nephrectomy. The treatment is: 15 Gy SBRT to primary tumor, nephrectomy 4 weeks later. Assay used: immunoSEQ multiplex PCR; TCRdb lists only in-frame clones, some missing. The profile shows 60,000 or so clones, around 80% of them singletons. This clonotype was obtained from a man aged 55 to 70 with renal cell carcinoma. The rearrangement uses TRBV27 and TRBJ2-3; 7 positions match TRBD2. This material consisted of blood, taken from a patient whose treatment included radiotherapy and nephrectomy. CDR3 sequence: CASSSGLVLTDTQYF. DNA for the CDR3: TGTGCCAGCAGTTCAGGACTAGTCCTTACAGATACGCAGTATTTT.